The T cell receptor beta chain under discussion was sequenced for a study of HIV-infected patients and healthy controls. No cell fractionation was done, so the repertoire covers all unsorted peripheral blood T cells. An approximately 2.5 ml peripheral blood sample was taken for RNA. Per germline, CDR1 SQVTM and CDR2 ANQGSEA. Trimming took 3 bases from V and 5 from J, leaving 10 bases between them. The length of the CDR3 is 12 residues. In its sample, this clonotype was seen many times. Alpha and beta constant-region primers primed reverse transcription of around 0.5 ug RNA. Each of the alpha and beta chains got its own library through chain-specific third strand synthesis with indices. All rearrangements within a chain used one primer pair; cDNA molecules carried barcodes. The SP2 site served as the priming point for second strand synthesis. TCRdb redid the calling of the 5' RACE reads with MiXCR, one entry per CDR3 protein. Among 8,000 to 10,000 distinct CDR3 sequences, approximately 8% were seen once, and the ten largest hold about 32%.

The V gene is TRBV29-1, the J gene TRBJ1-1; unclear D gene. This clonotype was sampled from an adult with HIV infection. The donor label of this sample is uncertain. The material was blood, obtained before antiretroviral therapy. The CDR3: CSVEVSRTEAFF. In DNA form, the CDR3 reads TGCAGCGTTGAGGTCAGCAGAACTGAAGCTTTCTTT.